Shown below are 5 T cell receptor beta chains from a single sample sequenced in a study of shared clonotypes between healthy human individuals. CD45RO-negative cells were positively selected for CCR7, leaving out terminally differentiated effector memory CD45RA+ cells. Profiled with immunoSEQ multiplex PCR; TCRdb holds only in-frame clones, not every one. The data contain some 1,900,000 clones, 85% to 95% of them singletons. The specimen sequenced was naive CD8+ T cells sorted from blood. These receptors were collected from a man aged 18 to 35 in good health.

This CDR3 is CASSYRTGGEETQYF. CDR3 nucleotides: TGTGCCAGCAGCTATAGGACTGGCGGAGAAGAGACCCAGTACTTC. The chain couples TRBV13 to TRBJ2-5, with D possibly matching TRBD2 (5 bases). Germline V gene sequence: CDR1 PRHDT, CDR2 FYEKMQ (reference sequence). Deletions cut 4 bases from V and 3 bases from J, with 15 bases between. The CDR3 contains 15 residues. Filled out from reference TRBV13 and TRBJ2-5, the complete variable domain reads AAGVIQSPRHLIKEKRETATLKCYPIPRHDTVYWYQQGPGQDPQFLISFYEKMQSDKGSIPDRFSAQQFSDYHSELNMSSLELGDSALYFCASSYRTGGEETQYFGPGTRLLVL.

In DNA form, the CDR3 reads TGTGCCAGCAGACCAGACAGGGGGCATGGACAGCCCCAGCATTTT. Its translation is CASRPDRGHGQPQHF. The chain uses TRBV28 and TRBJ1-5; 10 bases map to TRBD1. With V trimmed by 6 bases and J by 7 bases, 9 bases remained unmatched. This CDR3 is built from 15 residues. In germline, CDR1 is MDHEN, CDR2 SYDVKM. The full variable domain, with the rest looked up from reference TRBV28 and TRBJ1-5, is DVKVTQSSRYLVKRTGEKVFLECVQDMDHENMFWYRQDPGLGLRLIYFSYDVKMKEKGDIPEGYSVSREKKERFSLILESASTNQTSMYLCASRPDRGHGQPQHFGDGTRLSIL.

V gene TRBV23-1 combines with J gene TRBJ1-1; 10 nucleotides align to TRBD1. TRBV23-1 is an ORF, with its function uncertain. The trim removed 8 bases at V and 4 bases at J, leaving 16 bases unmatched. CDR3 length: 17 amino acids. CDR3 nucleotide sequence: TGCGCCAGCCTCCAGGGGGACAGGGGCCTTTCGAGCACTGAAGCTTTCTTT. Translated: CASLQGDRGLSSTEAFF.

The V gene is TRBV29-1, the J gene TRBJ2-7; D is perhaps TRBD2 (5 bases). V was cut by 1 base and J by 0 bases, with 13 bases left in between. CDR3 length equals 15 residues. CDR1 SQVTM and CDR2 ANQGSEA come from the germline V gene. The CDR3 coding sequence is TGCAGCGTTGAAGGAGGGTCCATGTACTCCTACGAGCAGTACTTC. Translation: CSVEGGSMYSYEQYF.

This clone was picked up a small number of times. This CDR3 is also generated by other DNA sequences in the sample. The V call is TRBV4-1, the J call TRBJ2-1; D is perhaps TRBD2 (5 bases). The CDR3 spans 15 residues. The V end lost 0 bases, the J end lost 0 bases, and 6 bases lay between the germline ends. In germline, CDR1 is MGHRA, CDR2 YSYEKL. The CDR3 spells CASSQEGSSYNEQFF. In nucleotides, the CDR3 is TGCGCCAGCAGCCAAGAGGGGAGCTCCTACAATGAGCAGTTCTTC.